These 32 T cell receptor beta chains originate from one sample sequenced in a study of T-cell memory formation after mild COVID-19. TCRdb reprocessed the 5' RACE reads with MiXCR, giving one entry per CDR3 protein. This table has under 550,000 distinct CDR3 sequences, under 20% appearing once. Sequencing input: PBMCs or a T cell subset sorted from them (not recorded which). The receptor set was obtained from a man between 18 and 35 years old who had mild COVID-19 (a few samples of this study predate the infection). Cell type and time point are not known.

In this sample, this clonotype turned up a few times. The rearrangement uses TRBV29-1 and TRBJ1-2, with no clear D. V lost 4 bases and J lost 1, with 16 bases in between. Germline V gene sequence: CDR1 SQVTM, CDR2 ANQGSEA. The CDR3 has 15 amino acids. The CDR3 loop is CSVGDPSPHNYGYTF. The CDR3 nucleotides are TGCAGCGTTGGGGATCCTTCTCCCCATAACTATGGCTACACCTTC.

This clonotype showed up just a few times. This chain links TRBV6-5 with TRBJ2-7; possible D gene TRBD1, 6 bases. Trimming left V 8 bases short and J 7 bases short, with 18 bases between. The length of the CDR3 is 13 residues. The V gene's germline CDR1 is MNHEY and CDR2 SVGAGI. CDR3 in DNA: TGTGCCAGCGGCTCTGGGGGCCTGGGGGAGCAGTACTTC. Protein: CASGSGGLGEQYF.

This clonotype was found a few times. In DNA form, the CDR3 reads TGCGCCAGCAAGGGCAGCAACTCCTACGAGCAGTACTTC. It encodes CASKGSNSYEQYF. J is TRBJ2-7 and V is TRBV5-1, with no clear D. The CDR3 consists of 13 residues. V gave up 6 bases and J gave up 0 bases, with 10 bases separating them. The germline V gene encodes CDR1 SGHRS and CDR2 YFSETQ.

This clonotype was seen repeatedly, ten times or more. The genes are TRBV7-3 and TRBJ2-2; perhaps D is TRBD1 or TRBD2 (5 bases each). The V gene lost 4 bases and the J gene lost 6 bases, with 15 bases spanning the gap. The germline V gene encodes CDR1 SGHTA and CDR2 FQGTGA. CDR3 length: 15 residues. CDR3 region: CASSSTVGTAGELFF. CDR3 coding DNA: TGTGCCAGCAGCTCCACGGTGGGGACGGCCGGGGAGCTGTTTTTT.

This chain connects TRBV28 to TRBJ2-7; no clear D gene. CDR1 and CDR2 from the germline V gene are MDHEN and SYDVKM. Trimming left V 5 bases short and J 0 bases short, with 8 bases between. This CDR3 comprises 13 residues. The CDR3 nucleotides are TGTGCCAGCAGTCCACAGAGCTCCTACGAGCAGTACGTC. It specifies CASSPQSSYEQYV.

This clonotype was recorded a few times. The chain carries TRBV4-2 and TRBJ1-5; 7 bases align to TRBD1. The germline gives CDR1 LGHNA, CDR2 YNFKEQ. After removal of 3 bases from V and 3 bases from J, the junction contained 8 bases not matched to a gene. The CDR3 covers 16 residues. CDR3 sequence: CASSHSDRALNQPQHF. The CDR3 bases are TGTGCCAGCAGCCACTCTGACAGGGCGCTCAATCAGCCCCAGCATTTT.

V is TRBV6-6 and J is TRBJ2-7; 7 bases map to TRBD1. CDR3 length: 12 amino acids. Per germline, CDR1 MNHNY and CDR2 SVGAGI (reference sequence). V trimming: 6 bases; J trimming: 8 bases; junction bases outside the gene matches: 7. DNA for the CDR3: TGTGCCAGCAGGGAACAGGGGAAAAAGCAGTACGTC. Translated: CASREQGKKQYV.

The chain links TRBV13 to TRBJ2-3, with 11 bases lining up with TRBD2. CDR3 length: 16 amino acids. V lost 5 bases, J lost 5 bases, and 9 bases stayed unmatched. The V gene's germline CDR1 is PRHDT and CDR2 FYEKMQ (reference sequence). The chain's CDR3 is CASSRSGGALEDTQYF. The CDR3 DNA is TGTGCCAGCAGCCGTAGCGGGGGGGCACTGGAAGATACGCAGTATTTT.

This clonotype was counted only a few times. The CDR3 loop is CASSPSSYTGELFF. The DNA of the CDR3 is TGTGCCAGCAGCCCTAGCAGCTACACCGGGGAGCTGTTTTTT. V usage is TRBV11-2 and J usage is TRBJ2-2; D perhaps matches TRBD2 (5 bases). Trimming cost V 5 bases and J 3 bases, with 10 bases left between them. There are 14 residues in the CDR3. The germline V gene encodes CDR1 SGHAT and CDR2 FQNNGV.

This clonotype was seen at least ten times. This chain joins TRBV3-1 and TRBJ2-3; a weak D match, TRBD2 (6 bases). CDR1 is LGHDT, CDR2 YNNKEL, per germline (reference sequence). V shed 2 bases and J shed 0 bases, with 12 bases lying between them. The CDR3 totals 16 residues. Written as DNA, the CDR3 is TGTGCCAGCAGCCAAAGATGGGACTTAAGCACAGATACGCAGTATTTT. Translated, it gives CASSQRWDLSTDTQYF.

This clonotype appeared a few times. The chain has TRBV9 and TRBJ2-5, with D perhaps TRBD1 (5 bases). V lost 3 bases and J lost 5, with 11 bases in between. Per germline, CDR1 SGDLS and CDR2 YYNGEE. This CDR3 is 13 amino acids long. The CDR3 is CASSAQVGETQYF. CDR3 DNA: TGTGCCAGCAGCGCACAGGTGGGGGAGACCCAGTACTTC.

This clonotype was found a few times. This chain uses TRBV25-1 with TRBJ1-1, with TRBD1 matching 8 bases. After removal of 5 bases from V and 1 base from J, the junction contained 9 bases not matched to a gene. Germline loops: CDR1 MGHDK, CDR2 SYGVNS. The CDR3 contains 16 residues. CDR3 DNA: TGTGCCAGCAGTCGAACAGGGGGTTTTTGGAACACTGAAGCTTTCTTT. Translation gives CASSRTGGFWNTEAFF.

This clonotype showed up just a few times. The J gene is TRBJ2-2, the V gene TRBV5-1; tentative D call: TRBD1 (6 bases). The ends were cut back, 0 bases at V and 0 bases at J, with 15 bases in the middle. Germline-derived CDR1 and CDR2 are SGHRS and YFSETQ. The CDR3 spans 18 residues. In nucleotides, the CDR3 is TGCGCCAGCAGCTTGGAGGGATTCAGGACAGCGAACACCGGGGAGCTGTTTTTT. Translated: CASSLEGFRTANTGELFF.

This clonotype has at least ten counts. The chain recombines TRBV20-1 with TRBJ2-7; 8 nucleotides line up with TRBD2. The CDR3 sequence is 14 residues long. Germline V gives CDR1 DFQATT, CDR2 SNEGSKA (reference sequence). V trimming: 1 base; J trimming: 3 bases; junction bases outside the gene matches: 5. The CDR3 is CSARAGTRSYEQYF. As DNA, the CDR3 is TGCAGTGCTAGAGCCGGGACTAGAAGCTACGAGCAGTACTTC.

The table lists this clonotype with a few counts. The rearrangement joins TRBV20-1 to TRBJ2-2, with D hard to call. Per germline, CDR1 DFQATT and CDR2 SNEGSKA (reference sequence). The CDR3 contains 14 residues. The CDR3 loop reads CSTHKWTTTGELFF. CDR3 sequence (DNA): TGCAGCACTCACAAATGGACCACCACCGGGGAGCTGTTTTTT.

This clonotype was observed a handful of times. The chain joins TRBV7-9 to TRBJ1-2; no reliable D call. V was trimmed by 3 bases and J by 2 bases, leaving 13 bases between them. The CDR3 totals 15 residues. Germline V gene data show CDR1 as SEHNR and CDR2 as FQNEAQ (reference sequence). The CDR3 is CASSFDLGLNYGYTF. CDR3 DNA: TGTGCCAGCAGCTTCGATCTCGGGTTAAACTATGGCTACACCTTC.

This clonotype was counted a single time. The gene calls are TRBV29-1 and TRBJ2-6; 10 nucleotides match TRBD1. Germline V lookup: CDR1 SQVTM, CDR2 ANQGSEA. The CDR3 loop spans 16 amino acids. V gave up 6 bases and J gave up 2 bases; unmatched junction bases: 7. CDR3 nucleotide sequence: TGCAGCGTAGGGACAGGGGCTTACACTGGGGCCAACGTCCTGACTTTC. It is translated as CSVGTGAYTGANVLTF.

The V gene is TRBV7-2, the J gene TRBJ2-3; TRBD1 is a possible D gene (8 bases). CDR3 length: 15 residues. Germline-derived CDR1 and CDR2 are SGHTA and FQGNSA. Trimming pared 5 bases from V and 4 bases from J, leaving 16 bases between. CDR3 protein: CASSPRTGRADTQYF. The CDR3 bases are TGTGCCAGCAGCCCAAGGACAGGGAGGGCAGATACGCAGTATTTT.

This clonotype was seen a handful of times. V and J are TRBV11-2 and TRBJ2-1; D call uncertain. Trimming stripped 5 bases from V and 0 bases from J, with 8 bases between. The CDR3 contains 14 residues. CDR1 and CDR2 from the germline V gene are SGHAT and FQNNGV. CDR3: CASSPNPSYNEQFF. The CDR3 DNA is TGTGCCAGCAGCCCTAACCCCTCCTACAATGAGCAGTTCTTC.

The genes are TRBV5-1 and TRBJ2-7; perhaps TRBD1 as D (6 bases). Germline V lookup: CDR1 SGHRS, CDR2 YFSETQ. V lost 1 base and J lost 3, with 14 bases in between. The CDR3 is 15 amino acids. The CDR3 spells CASSLPTGPNYEQYF. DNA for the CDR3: TGCGCCAGCAGCTTGCCTACAGGGCCTAACTACGAGCAGTACTTC.

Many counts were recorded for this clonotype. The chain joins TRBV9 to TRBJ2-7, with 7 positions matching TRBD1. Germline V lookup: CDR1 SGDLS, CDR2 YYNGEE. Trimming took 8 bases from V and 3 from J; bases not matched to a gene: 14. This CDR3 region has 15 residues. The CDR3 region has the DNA TGTGCCAGGGAAGGGGACAGCTATGGATACTACGAGCAGTACTTC. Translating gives CAREGDSYGYYEQYF.

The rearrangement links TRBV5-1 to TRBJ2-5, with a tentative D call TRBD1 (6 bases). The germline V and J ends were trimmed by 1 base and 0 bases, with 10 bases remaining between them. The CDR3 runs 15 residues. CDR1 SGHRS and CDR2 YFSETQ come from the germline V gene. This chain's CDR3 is CASSLTGQYQETQYF. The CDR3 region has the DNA TGCGCCAGCAGCTTGACCGGACAGTACCAAGAGACCCAGTACTTC.

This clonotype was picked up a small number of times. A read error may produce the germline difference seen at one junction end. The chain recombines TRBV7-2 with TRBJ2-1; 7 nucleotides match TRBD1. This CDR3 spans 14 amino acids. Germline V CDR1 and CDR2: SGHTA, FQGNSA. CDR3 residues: CVSRLARGSSEQFF. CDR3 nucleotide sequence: TGTGTCAGCAGGCTCGCCAGGGGGTCCAGTGAGCAGTTCTTC.

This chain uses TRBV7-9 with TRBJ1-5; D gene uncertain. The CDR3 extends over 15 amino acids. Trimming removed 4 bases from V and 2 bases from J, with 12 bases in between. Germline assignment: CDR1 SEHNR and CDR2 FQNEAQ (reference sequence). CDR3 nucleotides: TGTGCCAGCAGCTCCGGGCCAATGGGCAATCAGCCCCAGCATTTT. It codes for CASSSGPMGNQPQHF.

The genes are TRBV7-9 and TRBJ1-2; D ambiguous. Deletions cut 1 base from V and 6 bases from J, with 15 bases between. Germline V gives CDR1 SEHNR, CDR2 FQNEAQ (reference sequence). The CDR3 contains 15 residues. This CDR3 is CASSLGGSGRDGYTF. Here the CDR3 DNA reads TGTGCCAGCAGCTTAGGAGGGTCCGGGAGAGATGGCTACACCTTC.

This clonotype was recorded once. CDR3 amino acids: CASSQVDSLLYGYTF. CDR3 nucleotides: TGCGCCAGCAGCCAGGTCGACAGTCTCCTTTATGGCTACACCTTC. The genes are TRBV4-3 and TRBJ1-2; D may be TRBD1 (5 bases). Germline lookup yields CDR1 LGHNA and CDR2 YSLEER. The V end lost 3 bases, the J end lost 5 bases, and 16 bases lay between the germline ends. There are 15 residues in the CDR3.

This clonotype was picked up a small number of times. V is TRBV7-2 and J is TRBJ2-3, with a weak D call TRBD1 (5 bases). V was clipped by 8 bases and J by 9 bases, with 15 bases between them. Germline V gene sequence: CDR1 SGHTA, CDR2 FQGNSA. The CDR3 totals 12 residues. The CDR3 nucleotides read TGTGCCAGCTCCATCCTAGGGGTGACGCAGTATTTT. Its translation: CASSILGVTQYF.

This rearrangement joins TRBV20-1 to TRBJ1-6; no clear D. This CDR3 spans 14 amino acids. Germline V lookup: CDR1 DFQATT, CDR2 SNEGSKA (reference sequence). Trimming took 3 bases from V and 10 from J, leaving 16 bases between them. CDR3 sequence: CSASGPRVASPLHF. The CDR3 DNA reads TGCAGTGCTAGTGGCCCGCGGGTTGCCTCACCCCTCCACTTT.

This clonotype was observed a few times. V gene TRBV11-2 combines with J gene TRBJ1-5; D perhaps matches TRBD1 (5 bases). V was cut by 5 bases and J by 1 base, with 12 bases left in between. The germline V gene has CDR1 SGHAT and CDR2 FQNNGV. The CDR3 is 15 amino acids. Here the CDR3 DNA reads TGTGCCAGCAGCCGAGGGGCAGAGAGCAATCAGCCCCAGCATTTT. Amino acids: CASSRGAESNQPQHF.

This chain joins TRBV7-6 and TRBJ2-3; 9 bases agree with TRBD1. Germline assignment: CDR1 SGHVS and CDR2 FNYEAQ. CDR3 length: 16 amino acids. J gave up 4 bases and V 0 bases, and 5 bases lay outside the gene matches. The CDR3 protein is CASSLAGTGRADTQYF. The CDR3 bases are TGTGCCAGCAGCTTAGCCGGGACAGGGAGGGCAGATACGCAGTATTTT.

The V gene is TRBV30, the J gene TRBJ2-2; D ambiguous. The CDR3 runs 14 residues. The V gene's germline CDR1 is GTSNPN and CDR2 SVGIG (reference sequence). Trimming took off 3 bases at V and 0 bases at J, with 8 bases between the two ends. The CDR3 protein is CAWSRFANTGELFF. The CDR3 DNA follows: TGTGCCTGGAGCAGGTTCGCGAACACCGGGGAGCTGTTTTTT.

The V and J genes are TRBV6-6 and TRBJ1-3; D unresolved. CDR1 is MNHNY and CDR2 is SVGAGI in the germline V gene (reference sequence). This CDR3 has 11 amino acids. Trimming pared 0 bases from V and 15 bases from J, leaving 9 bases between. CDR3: CASSYSNVAYF. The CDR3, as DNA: TGTGCCAGCAGTTACTCGAACGTCGCATATTTT.